This entry lists 7 T cell receptor beta chains sequenced from one sample in a study of blood T cell repertoires in COVID-19. The protocol was immunoSEQ multiplex PCR, while the TCRdb copy is restricted to in-frame clones and leaves out a portion. The sample lists about 210,000 clones; almost 85% were seen once. The sequencing input was peripheral blood. The receptors here all came from a woman aged 45-65 years with active or convalescent COVID-19.

The chain employs TRBV14 and TRBJ2-1; D is perhaps TRBD2 (7 bases). The CDR3 has 15 residues. From germline, CDR1 is SGHDN and CDR2 FVKESK. V gave up 2 bases and J gave up 3 bases, with 11 bases separating them. In nucleotides, the CDR3 is TGTGCCAGCAGCCAAACGGGGGGCCACTACAATGAGCAGTTCTTC. Encoded protein: CASSQTGGHYNEQFF.

The V call is TRBV13, the J call TRBJ2-6; 8 bases fit TRBD1. The CDR3 runs to 19 residues. Germline-derived CDR1 and CDR2 are PRHDT and FYEKMQ (reference sequence). Trimming at V came to 4 bases and at J to 0 bases, leaving 11 bases not matched to a gene. CDR3 DNA: TGTGCCAGCAGCTCAACCGACAGGGGCCAAAGCTCTGGGGCCAACGTCCTGACTTTC. As protein: CASSSTDRGQSSGANVLTF.

The chain carries TRBV3-1 (or the pseudogene TRBV3-2) and TRBJ1-1; TRBD1 agrees at 10 bases. Germline-derived CDR1 and CDR2 are LGHDT and YNNKEL (reference sequence). CDR3 size: 14 residues. J was trimmed by 4 bases and V by 6 bases; bases with no gene match: 5. The CDR3 DNA follows: TGTGCCAGCAGACCACGGGACAGGGGCACTGAAGCTTTCTTT. Its protein product is CASRPRDRGTEAFF.

The gene calls are TRBV24-1 and TRBJ2-1; 7 bases fit TRBD1. The germline gives CDR1 KGHDR, CDR2 SFDVKD. J gave up 3 bases and V 3 bases, and 4 bases lay outside the gene matches. The CDR3 extends over 15 amino acids. The CDR3 nucleotides are TGTGCCACCAGTGATCCGGGACAGCTCTACAATGAGCAGTTCTTC. It is translated as CATSDPGQLYNEQFF.

The chain joins TRBV27 to TRBJ2-6; 8 nucleotides align to TRBD1. V lost 6 bases, J lost 0 bases, and 10 bases stayed unmatched. CDR1 and CDR2 from the germline V gene are MNHEY and SMNVEV (reference sequence). The CDR3 contains 18 residues. The CDR3 here is CASRYPGQATSGANVLTF. As DNA, the CDR3 is TGTGCCAGCAGGTATCCGGGACAGGCAACCTCTGGGGCCAACGTCCTGACTTTC.

This clone was detected a few times. The genes are TRBV3-1 (or the pseudogene TRBV3-2) and TRBJ1-1; D may be TRBD1 (6 bases). The CDR3 loop spans 15 amino acids. V was shortened by 4 bases and J by 9 bases, with 21 bases between the two germline ends. From germline, CDR1 is LGHDT and CDR2 YNNKEL (reference sequence). The CDR3 DNA is TGTGCCAGCAGCCCCTACTTGGTAGGGGGTACCAAAGCTTTCTTT. Translated, it gives CASSPYLVGGTKAFF.

The rearrangement uses TRBV2 and TRBJ1-5; D perhaps matches TRBD1 (5 bases). The CDR3 has 12 amino acids. Trimming removed 7 bases at V and 5 bases at J, with 9 bases between. In germline, CDR1 is SNHLY, CDR2 FYNNEI. CDR3 protein: CASNRRDQPQHF. For the CDR3, the DNA is TGTGCCAGCAACAGGCGAGATCAGCCCCAGCATTTT.